The 21 T cell receptor beta chains presented below share a single source sample, sequenced in a study of graft-versus-host responses after intestinal transplantation. Assay: immunoSEQ multiplex PCR; the TCRdb copy retains only in-frame clones and omits some. The sample yields 75,000 to 100,000 clones, over 85% seen once. Their antigen targets remain unknown. Sequenced material: unstimulated CD8+ T cells sorted from spleen or lymph node cells, taken before intestinal transplant. The receptors originated from a human donor who received an intestinal transplant.

Details on this clone: At one end, the junction sequence differs from germline, possibly due to a read error. The chain is built from TRBV4-1 and TRBJ1-2, with TRBD1 matching 7 bases. Germline assignment: CDR1 MGHRA and CDR2 YSYEKL. This CDR3 spans 13 amino acids. The CDR3 spells CASSQGDSYMGTF. The CDR3 DNA follows: TGTGCCAGCAGCCAGGGGGACTCGTACATGGGCACCTTC.

The chain has TRBV7-9 and TRBJ2-5; 10 bases match TRBD2. This CDR3 comprises 16 residues. The trim removed 5 bases at V and 1 base at J, leaving 7 bases unmatched. CDR1 is SEHNR, CDR2 FQNEAQ, per germline (reference sequence). CDR3 DNA sequence: TGTGCCAGCAGCCCACTAGCGGGATGGGTCCAAGAGACCCAGTACTTC. This gives the protein CASSPLAGWVQETQYF.

The CDR3 DNA reads TGTGCCAGCAGCTTGGGGGCGAGCAATCAGCCCCAGCATTTT. This sequence encodes CASSLGASNQPQHF. This chain uses TRBV7-9 with TRBJ1-5; weak D call: TRBD1 (6 bases). Per germline, CDR1 SEHNR and CDR2 FQNEAQ (reference sequence). The CDR3 loop spans 14 amino acids. Trimming left V 3 bases short and J 1 base short, with 7 bases between.

The chain joins TRBV6-6 to TRBJ2-5; 7 bases map to TRBD1. This CDR3 spans 14 amino acids. The V gene's germline CDR1 is MNHNY and CDR2 SVGAGI (reference sequence). Trimming took 6 bases from V and 1 from J; bases not matched to a gene: 5. CDR3 sequence: CASRTTGIQETQYF. The DNA of the CDR3 is TGTGCCAGCAGAACGACAGGGATCCAAGAGACCCAGTACTTC.

This clone was counted a few times. The same CDR3 is also encoded by other DNA sequences in this sample. This chain connects TRBV6-1 to TRBJ2-4; TRBD1 matches 7 bases. V trimming: 0 bases; J trimming: 10 bases; junction bases outside the gene matches: 6. Germline V gives CDR1 MNHNS, CDR2 SASEGT. CDR3 length: 14 residues. The CDR3 DNA sequence: TGTGCCAGCAGTGAAGCAGACAGGGTACTAATTCAGTACTTC. Protein product: CASSEADRVLIQYF.

The genes are TRBV2 and TRBJ1-1; the D gene is possibly TRBD1 (6 bases). There are 13 residues in the CDR3. Trimming removed 8 bases at V and 5 bases at J, with 15 bases between. Looked up from germline, CDR1 is SNHLY and CDR2 is FYNNEI. The CDR3: CASEIGRGTEAFF. In DNA form, the CDR3 reads TGTGCCAGCGAGATCGGCAGGGGTACTGAAGCTTTCTTT.

The CDR3 DNA sequence: TGTGCCAGCAGCTTAGGCGGGGGCTACGAGCAGTACTTC. Its translation is CASSLGGGYEQYF. The J gene is TRBJ2-7, the V gene TRBV7-6, with 7 bases aligning to TRBD2. CDR1 is SGHVS, CDR2 FNYEAQ, per germline. This CDR3 has 13 residues. With 1 base clipped from V and 3 bases from J, the junction kept 0 bases outside the gene matches.

V and J are TRBV4-1 and TRBJ2-1; D is ambiguous. Germline CDR1 MGHRA, CDR2 YSYEKL. V lost 1 base to trimming and J lost 4 bases, with 11 bases between them. CDR3 size: 15 residues. CDR3 sequence (DNA): TGCGCCAGCAGCCAAGGTCCAGATCCGTACAATGAGCAGTTCTTC. Translated, it gives CASSQGPDPYNEQFF.

CDR3 sequence: CASSFGQGASYEQYF. CDR3 DNA sequence: TGTGCCAGCAGCTTCGGACAGGGGGCATCCTACGAGCAGTACTTC. This rearrangement joins TRBV9 to TRBJ2-7; 11 positions agree with TRBD1. V was clipped by 4 bases and J by 1 base; unmatched bases: 4. Germline CDR1 reads SGDLS; CDR2 reads YYNGEE. The CDR3 consists of 15 residues.

The chain recombines TRBV9 with TRBJ2-6; D possibly corresponds to TRBD2 (6 bases). The CDR3 consists of 14 residues. Trimming removed 7 bases at V and 1 base at J, with 9 bases between. Germline loops: CDR1 SGDLS, CDR2 YYNGEE. As DNA, the CDR3 is TGTGCCAGCGGGGGGATTTCTGGGGCCAACGTCCTGACTTTC. Translated, it gives CASGGISGANVLTF.

The genes are TRBV27 and TRBJ2-3; D ambiguous. Trimming left V 0 bases short and J 4 bases short, with 11 bases between. The germline V gene encodes CDR1 MNHEY and CDR2 SMNVEV (reference sequence). There are 15 residues in the CDR3. This CDR3 reads CASSLSNPQSDTQYF. The CDR3 DNA sequence: TGTGCCAGCAGTTTATCGAACCCACAGTCAGATACGCAGTATTTT.

The CDR3 sequence is CAWSGGDRADRGYTF. As DNA, the CDR3 is TGTGCCTGGAGCGGTGGGGACAGGGCCGATAGGGGCTACACCTTC. This chain uses TRBV30 with TRBJ1-2; 9 bases align to TRBD1. CDR3 length: 15 residues. Germline CDR1 reads GTSNPN; CDR2 reads SVGIG (reference sequence). V shed 3 bases, J shed 8 bases, and the junction held 13 bases outside the gene matches.

J is TRBJ1-3 and V is TRBV11-2; D gene ambiguous. The CDR3 has 18 residues. Trimming left V 0 bases short and J 1 base short, with 16 bases between. Germline CDR1 SGHAT, CDR2 FQNNGV. The CDR3 here is CASSLDYQSSGSGNTIYF. The CDR3, as DNA: TGTGCCAGCAGCTTAGATTACCAGTCTTCGGGTTCTGGAAACACCATATATTTT.

The V and J genes are TRBV10-2 and TRBJ1-2; a weak D match, TRBD1 (6 bases). The CDR3 has 13 residues. V lost 3 bases to trimming and J lost 6 bases, with 11 bases between them. Germline assignment: CDR1 WSHSY and CDR2 SAAADI. CDR3 protein: CASSDLGTHGYTF. CDR3 nucleotide sequence: TGCGCCAGCAGTGATCTAGGGACACATGGCTACACCTTC.

V gene TRBV5-1 combines with J gene TRBJ2-3; possible D gene TRBD2, 6 bases. The CDR3 covers 17 residues. The V end lost 0 bases, the J end lost 2 bases, and 16 bases lay between the germline ends. CDR1 is SGHRS, CDR2 YFSETQ, per germline. CDR3 nucleotide sequence: TGCGCCAGCAGCTTGGCCCTGGGGGGAGGATACACAGATACGCAGTATTTT. It translates to CASSLALGGGYTDTQYF.

This rearrangement joins TRBV6-1 to TRBJ2-3, with 10 bases lining up with TRBD2. Trimming took 6 bases from V and 4 from J; bases not matched to a gene: 4. This CDR3 region has 14 residues. From germline, CDR1 is MNHNS and CDR2 SASEGT. The CDR3 sequence is CASRGAGGADTQYF. The CDR3 region has the DNA TGTGCCAGCAGGGGAGCGGGAGGGGCAGATACGCAGTATTTT.

The chain couples TRBV15 to TRBJ2-5; D may be TRBD2 (7 bases). The CDR3 has 16 residues. Between the trimmed V and J ends, which lost 5 bases and 4 bases, there was a span of 20 bases. The germline CDR1 and CDR2 sequences are LNHNV and YYDKDF (reference sequence). For the CDR3, the DNA is TGTGCCACCAGCGGCGGTGGATGGGGGGGCCGAGAGACCCAGTACTTC. Its protein is CATSGGGWGGRETQYF. Full variable domain (missing parts from reference TRBV15 and TRBJ2-5): DAMVIQNPRYQVTQFGKPVTLSCSQTLNHNVMYWYQQKSSQAPKLLFHYYDKDFNNEADTPDNFQSRRPNTSFCFLDIRSPGLGDTAMYLCATSGGGWGGRETQYFGPGTRLLVL.

The chain has TRBV19 and TRBJ2-1; 12 bases align to TRBD2. Losses at the gene ends were 5 bases for V and 4 bases for J; bases not matched to a gene: 6. The CDR3 length is 16 residues. In germline, CDR1 is LNHDA, CDR2 SQIVND (reference sequence). CDR3 sequence (DNA): TGTGCCAGTAGTTTGACTAGCGGGGGCCAATACAATGAGCAGTTCTTC. This sequence encodes CASSLTSGGQYNEQFF. The entire variable domain, with the rest obtained from reference TRBV19 and TRBJ2-1, is as follows: DGGITQSPKYLFRKEGQNVTLSCEQNLNHDAMYWYRQDPGQGLRLIYYSQIVNDFQKGDIAEGYSVSREKKESFPLTVTSAQKNPTAFYLCASSLTSGGQYNEQFFGPGTRLTVL.

Comments on this clone: The same CDR3 arises from other DNA sequences in this sample as well. J is TRBJ2-7 and V is TRBV5-1; possible D gene TRBD2, 5 bases. This CDR3 spans 15 amino acids. V was cut by 5 bases and J by 2 bases, with 17 bases left in between. CDR1 and CDR2 from the germline V gene are SGHRS and YFSETQ. The DNA of the CDR3 is TGCGCCAGCAGGTCGGGTGATAGCGAAACCTACGAGCAGTACTTC. It specifies CASRSGDSETYEQYF.

This sequence joins TRBV19 and TRBJ2-7; 7 positions agree with TRBD1. Trimming took 5 bases from V and 0 from J; bases not matched to a gene: 7. CDR1 and CDR2 from the germline V gene are LNHDA and SQIVND (reference sequence). CDR3 length: 15 amino acids. CDR3 sequence (DNA): TGTGCCAGTAGTGTTGGACAGGCGTTCTCCTACGAGCAGTACTTC. Translation: CASSVGQAFSYEQYF.

DNA for the CDR3: TGTGCCAGCAGCTTAACCAGGGGGCACTACGAGCAGTACTTC. It yields the protein CASSLTRGHYEQYF. This chain connects TRBV13 to TRBJ2-7; 8 bases fit TRBD1. The CDR3 is 14 amino acids. V shed 2 bases, J shed 3 bases, and the junction held 3 bases outside the gene matches. Germline assignment: CDR1 PRHDT and CDR2 FYEKMQ (reference sequence).